The clone carrying this T cell receptor (beta chain) appeared a few times. Its target is not known. Alongside a J-beta primer mix, a sample-barcoded 5' primer served in a second PCR lasting roughly 7 to 11 cycles. Samples each returned at least 2.5 million CDR3-containing paired-end reads. TCRdb re-derived calls from the 5' RACE reads in MiXCR, one entry per CDR3 protein. The data contain fewer than 2,000,000 distinct CDR3 sequences, approximately 32% of them singletons. The sample is drawn from a study of blood T cells in healthy people across ages. Study outcomes and limitations: Calculation of diversity from one million T cells yielded estimates considered to be underestimates. Possibly, changes in expanded clonotypes were confounded because donor CMV status was unknown. Older age coincided with a roughly linear decline in TCR beta diversity per million T cells.

The CDR3 is 14 amino acids. J was trimmed by 4 bases and V by 0 bases; bases with no gene match: 5. The V gene's germline CDR1 is DFQATT and CDR2 SNEGSKA (reference sequence). The chain couples TRBV20-1 to TRBJ1-2, with 7 bases matching TRBD1. The sequenced material came from blood. This clonotype was sampled from a woman aged 25 to 39 in good health. Written as DNA, the CDR3 is TGCAGTGCTAGAGATTACAGGGGAGGCTATGGCTACACCTTC. It encodes CSARDYRGGYGYTF.